Below are 29 T cell receptor beta chains sequenced from a single sample in a study of vaccination and CD4 T cells after COVID-19. The Oncomine TCR Beta short-read assay was applied to DNA of cultured CD4+ T cells. MiXCR was run by TCRdb on the PCR reads, yielding one entry per CDR3 protein. The repertoire holds more than 10,000 distinct CDR3 sequences, around 59% seen once, with over 9.5% in the top ten. Noted treatment: roughly 10-day PBMC culture with coronavirus spike peptide pools or control peptides (ViraFEST assay). No antigens are known for them. The sample comprised CD4+ T cells from blood, cultured in vitro. All receptors come from a human donor who had recovered from COVID-19.

This chain joins TRBV18 and TRBJ1-1; 7 bases are shared with TRBD1. The CDR3 length is 11 residues. Germline lookup yields CDR1 KGHSH and CDR2 LQKENI. J lost 7 bases, V lost 4 bases, and 0 bases had no gene match. CDR3: CASSRDSEAFF. As DNA, the CDR3 is TGTGCCAGCTCACGGGACAGTGAAGCTTTCTTT.

The chain combines TRBV20-1 with TRBJ1-2; D gene uncertain. Between the trimmed V and J ends, which lost 6 bases and 2 bases, there was a span of 10 bases. CDR3 length equals 12 residues. Germline V CDR1 and CDR2: DFQATT, SNEGSKA (reference sequence). The CDR3 region is CSAIEENYGYTF. CDR3 nucleotide sequence: TGCAGTGCGATCGAGGAGAACTATGGCTACACCTTC.

The chain uses TRBV6-2 or TRBV6-3 and TRBJ2-1; 7 bases are shared with TRBD1. J gave up 4 bases and V 8 bases, and 11 bases lay outside the gene matches. This CDR3 comprises 15 residues. CDR1 and CDR2 from the germline V gene are MNHEY and SVGEGT. The CDR3 region is CASAHGQADYNEQFF. The CDR3 DNA follows: TGTGCCAGCGCTCACGGACAGGCGGATTACAATGAGCAGTTCTTC.

The CDR3 here is CASSQVIDSEGYTF. The DNA of the CDR3 is TGTGCCAGCAGCCAAGTGATCGACAGCGAGGGCTACACCTTC. V and J are TRBV3-1 and TRBJ1-2, with D maybe TRBD1 (5 bases). This CDR3 is built from 14 residues. Trimming left V 1 base short and J 8 bases short, with 14 bases between. The germline V gene has CDR1 LGHDT and CDR2 YNNKEL (reference sequence).

This chain connects TRBV6-1 to TRBJ2-2; a weak D match, TRBD1 (6 bases). V was cut by 2 bases and J by 5 bases, with 12 bases left in between. Germline CDR1 MNHNS, CDR2 SASEGT. The CDR3 totals 15 residues. The CDR3 DNA reads TGTGCCAGCAGTGAAACGCCAGGGGTAACCGGGGAGCTGTTTTTT. Protein: CASSETPGVTGELFF.

V usage is TRBV7-2 and J usage is TRBJ2-5; D ambiguous. V was clipped by 1 base and J by 0 bases, with 15 bases between them. Germline loops: CDR1 SGHTA, CDR2 FQGNSA. The CDR3 runs to 17 residues. The CDR3 DNA follows: TGTGCCAGCAGCTTAGACTATCCAGGCCAGTACCAAGAGACCCAGTACTTC. This gives the protein CASSLDYPGQYQETQYF.

CDR3 sequence reads: CATSDSGSLYTEAFF. Written as DNA, the CDR3 is TGTGCCACCAGTGATTCGGGCAGCCTTTACACTGAAGCTTTCTTT. The J gene is TRBJ1-1, the V gene TRBV24-1; no clear D gene. Germline V gene lookup returns CDR1 KGHDR and CDR2 SFDVKD. Trimming stripped 2 bases from V and 3 bases from J, with 12 bases between. The CDR3 runs to 15 residues.

The chain combines TRBV20-1 with TRBJ1-4, with a possible D match to TRBD1 (5 bases). The germline CDR1 and CDR2 sequences are DFQATT and SNEGSKA (reference sequence). The ends were cut back, 2 bases at V and 8 bases at J, with 12 bases in the middle. This CDR3 is 13 amino acids long. CDR3 region: CSARSDSLEKLFF. The CDR3 DNA reads as TGCAGTGCTAGATCCGACAGTTTGGAAAAACTGTTTTTT.

The chain employs TRBV5-1 and TRBJ2-3; 9 positions agree with TRBD2. The CDR3 consists of 14 residues. Germline CDR1 is SGHRS and CDR2 is YFSETQ. J gave up 6 bases and V 0 bases, and 2 bases lay outside the gene matches. Here the CDR3 reads CASSLVAGEDTQYF. CDR3 sequence (DNA): TGCGCCAGCAGCTTGGTAGCGGGAGAGGATACGCAGTATTTT.

This clonotype has more than one count but fewer than ten. Here the CDR3 reads CASSLWANSPLHF. The CDR3 coding sequence is TGTGCCAGCAGCTTATGGGCGAATTCACCCCTCCACTTT. The V gene is TRBV7-3, the J gene TRBJ1-6; D unresolved. This CDR3 spans 13 amino acids. Germline assignment: CDR1 SGHTA and CDR2 FQGTGA. The V and J ends lost 2 bases and 7 bases respectively, with 6 bases between them.

The chain employs TRBV7-3 and TRBJ2-7, with 10 bases identical to TRBD2. The V segment lost 2 bases and the J segment 3 bases; nucleotides outside the gene matches: 13. The CDR3 covers 18 residues. Germline-derived CDR1 and CDR2 are SGHTA and FQGTGA. The CDR3 nucleotides read TGTGCCAGCAGCTTAGTCTCTTTGCAACTAGCGGGACACTACGAGCAGTACTTC. This sequence encodes CASSLVSLQLAGHYEQYF.

In regard to this clonotype: Germline and junction disagree at one end, which may indicate a read error. The V call is TRBV19, the J call TRBJ1-5; the D gene is possibly TRBD1 (6 bases). The CDR3 consists of 15 residues. Germline CDR1 and CDR2: LNHDA and SQIVND (reference sequence). The CDR3: CTSSISGTLNQPQHF. The CDR3 nucleotides are TGTACCAGTAGTATTAGTGGGACACTCAATCAGCCCCAGCATTTT.

The chain carries TRBV10-3 and TRBJ2-1, with D possibly called TRBD1 or TRBD2 (6 bases each). Germline V lookup: CDR1 ENHRY, CDR2 SYGVKD. The CDR3 has 15 residues. V was shortened by 3 bases and J by 8 bases, with 17 bases between the two germline ends. The chain's CDR3 is CAISDRGGIDDEQFF. CDR3 DNA: TGTGCCATCAGTGATAGAGGGGGGATTGACGATGAGCAGTTCTTC.

This clonotype was recorded a few times. This CDR3 is CASTQGDQPQHF. As DNA, the CDR3 is TGTGCCAGCACACAGGGGGATCAGCCCCAGCATTTT. The chain couples TRBV6-1 to TRBJ1-5; 8 bases are a match to TRBD1. Germline loops: CDR1 MNHNS, CDR2 SASEGT. This CDR3 has 12 residues. V lost 7 bases and J lost 5; bases outside the gene matches: 1.

This clonotype has a handful of counts. The chain has TRBV6-5 and TRBJ2-3; 7 nucleotides agree with TRBD2. The V segment lost 2 bases and the J segment 3 bases; nucleotides outside the gene matches: 5. The CDR3 has 15 residues. Germline CDR1 reads MNHEY; CDR2 reads SVGAGI. The CDR3 nucleotides read TGTGCCAGCAGTTACGGGCCTAGCGGAACAGATACGCAGTATTTT. The encoded protein is CASSYGPSGTDTQYF.

The J gene is TRBJ1-5, the V gene TRBV10-3; D call uncertain. Germline V lookup: CDR1 ENHRY, CDR2 SYGVKD. Deletions cut 8 bases from V and 0 bases from J, with 5 bases between. CDR3 length: 12 amino acids. CDR3 in DNA: TGTGCCATCTCTGATAGCAATCAGCCCCAGCATTTT. Residues: CAISDSNQPQHF.

The V call is TRBV5-1, the J call TRBJ2-5, with TRBD1 matching over 12 bases. The CDR3 totals 18 residues. Germline values: CDR1 SGHRS, CDR2 YFSETQ. V gave up 5 bases and J gave up 10 bases; unmatched junction bases: 21. The CDR3 loop is CASRMNPTGTGGSVIQYF. DNA for the CDR3: TGCGCCAGCAGGATGAACCCTACCGGGACAGGGGGCTCCGTGATCCAGTACTTC. Full variable domain (outside the CDR3, taken from reference TRBV5-1 and TRBJ2-5): KAGVTQTPRYLIKTRGQQVTLSCSPISGHRSVSWYQQTPGQGLQFLFEYFSETQRNKGNFPGRFSGRQFSNSRSEMNVSTLELGDSALYLCASRMNPTGTGGSVIQYFGPGTRLLVL.

There are a few counts of this clonotype. CDR3 nucleotides: TGTGCCAGCCAGGGACAGGCAAATCAGCCCCAGCATTTT. This encodes CASQGQANQPQHF. The V gene is TRBV6-1, the J gene TRBJ1-5; 8 bases line up with TRBD1. V dropped 8 bases and J dropped 4; count of bases not matched to a gene: 4. Per the germline V gene, CDR1 is MNHNS and CDR2 is SASEGT. The CDR3 has 13 residues.

V gene TRBV2 combines with J gene TRBJ2-2; D is perhaps TRBD2 (5 bases). The CDR3 is 13 amino acids. V lost 6 bases and J 7 bases, leaving 12 bases between the germline ends. Germline V gene sequence: CDR1 SNHLY, CDR2 FYNNEI. The CDR3 loop reads CASRPGLIGELFF. The CDR3 bases are TGTGCCAGCAGACCAGGACTGATCGGGGAGCTGTTTTTT.

The rearrangement uses TRBV6-1 and TRBJ2-3; no clear D. Trimming pared 4 bases from V and 0 bases from J, leaving 14 bases between. The germline V gene has CDR1 MNHNS and CDR2 SASEGT. This CDR3 contains 16 residues. CDR3 sequence: CASSVVWQSSTDTQYF. DNA of the CDR3: TGTGCCAGCAGTGTCGTATGGCAATCTAGCACAGATACGCAGTATTTT.

This rearrangement joins TRBV20-1 to TRBJ2-1; a weak D match, TRBD1 (6 bases). Germline loops: CDR1 DFQATT, CDR2 SNEGSKA (reference sequence). V dropped 6 bases and J dropped 0 bases, with 18 bases sitting between them. The CDR3 has 16 amino acids. CDR3 DNA sequence: TGCAGTGCCCCAGACAGGTTTCCCTCCTCCTACAATGAGCAGTTCTTC. Protein sequence: CSAPDRFPSSYNEQFF.

The rearrangement uses TRBV5-1 and TRBJ1-5; 7 nucleotides align to TRBD1. With V trimmed by 4 bases and J by 6 bases, 7 bases remained unmatched. Germline assignment: CDR1 SGHRS and CDR2 YFSETQ. This CDR3 is built from 14 residues. The CDR3 reads CASSLGTVGQPQHF. Here the CDR3 DNA reads TGCGCCAGCAGCCTGGGGACAGTGGGTCAGCCCCAGCATTTT.

V is TRBV7-3 and J is TRBJ2-1; TRBD2 matches at 9 bases. The CDR3 length is 17 residues. V trimming: 0 bases; J trimming: 5 bases; junction bases outside the gene matches: 8. Germline V gene data show CDR1 as SGHTA and CDR2 as FQGTGA. CDR3 nucleotide sequence: TGTGCCAGCAGCTTAACGGCGGCGGGAGGGTCGGACAATGAGCAGTTCTTC. It yields the protein CASSLTAAGGSDNEQFF.

There are a few counts of this clonotype. The genes are TRBV2 and TRBJ2-5, with D tentatively TRBD1 (5 bases). The CDR3 sequence is 12 residues long. Deletions cut 4 bases from V and 7 bases from J, with 10 bases between. CDR1 SNHLY and CDR2 FYNNEI come from the germline V gene. This CDR3 reads CASSGLQVTQYF. In DNA form, the CDR3 reads TGTGCCAGCAGTGGGCTACAGGTGACCCAGTACTTC.

The chain couples TRBV6-1 to TRBJ2-3; D possibly corresponds to TRBD2 (5 bases). The CDR3 sequence is 13 residues long. Germline CDR1 MNHNS, CDR2 SASEGT. V dropped 6 bases and J dropped 4 bases, with 11 bases sitting between them. The DNA of the CDR3 is TGTGCCAGCAGCCGCTCGAGGGCAGATACGCAGTATTTT. Translation gives CASSRSRADTQYF.

This clonotype appeared a few times. The chain is built from TRBV20-1 and TRBJ2-7; tentative D call: TRBD2 (6 bases). The V and J ends lost 4 bases and 2 bases respectively, with 12 bases between them. The CDR3 spans 13 residues. Germline loops: CDR1 DFQATT, CDR2 SNEGSKA (reference sequence). CDR3 sequence reads: CSANGPGAYEQYF. The CDR3 DNA reads TGCAGTGCTAATGGTCCGGGAGCCTACGAGCAGTACTTC.

This chain joins TRBV7-2 and TRBJ2-3; D unclear. The CDR3 covers 18 residues. Per the germline V gene, CDR1 is SGHTA and CDR2 is FQGNSA. V gave up 0 bases and J gave up 0 bases, with 16 bases separating them. The CDR3 coding sequence is TGTGCCAGCAGCTTAGCGCTCAGGCGGAGATTTAGCACAGATACGCAGTATTTT. Translation: CASSLALRRRFSTDTQYF.

This clonotype has more than one count but fewer than ten. The genes are TRBV6-1 and TRBJ2-5; TRBD2 matches 10 bases. Germline CDR1 MNHNS, CDR2 SASEGT. There are 15 residues in the CDR3. Trimming took 4 bases from V and 5 from J; bases not matched to a gene: 7. CDR3 in amino acids: CASSVRAGGPETQYF. CDR3 nucleotide sequence: TGTGCCAGCAGTGTCCGAGCGGGAGGGCCTGAGACCCAGTACTTC.

J is TRBJ2-3 and V is TRBV7-2, with no clear D. The V gene lost 4 bases and the J gene lost 0 bases, with 5 bases spanning the gap. Looked up from germline, CDR1 is SGHTA and CDR2 is FQGNSA. The CDR3 runs 13 residues. CDR3 bases: TGTGCCAGCAGCTCGGTGAGCACAGATACGCAGTATTTT. Its translation: CASSSVSTDTQYF.